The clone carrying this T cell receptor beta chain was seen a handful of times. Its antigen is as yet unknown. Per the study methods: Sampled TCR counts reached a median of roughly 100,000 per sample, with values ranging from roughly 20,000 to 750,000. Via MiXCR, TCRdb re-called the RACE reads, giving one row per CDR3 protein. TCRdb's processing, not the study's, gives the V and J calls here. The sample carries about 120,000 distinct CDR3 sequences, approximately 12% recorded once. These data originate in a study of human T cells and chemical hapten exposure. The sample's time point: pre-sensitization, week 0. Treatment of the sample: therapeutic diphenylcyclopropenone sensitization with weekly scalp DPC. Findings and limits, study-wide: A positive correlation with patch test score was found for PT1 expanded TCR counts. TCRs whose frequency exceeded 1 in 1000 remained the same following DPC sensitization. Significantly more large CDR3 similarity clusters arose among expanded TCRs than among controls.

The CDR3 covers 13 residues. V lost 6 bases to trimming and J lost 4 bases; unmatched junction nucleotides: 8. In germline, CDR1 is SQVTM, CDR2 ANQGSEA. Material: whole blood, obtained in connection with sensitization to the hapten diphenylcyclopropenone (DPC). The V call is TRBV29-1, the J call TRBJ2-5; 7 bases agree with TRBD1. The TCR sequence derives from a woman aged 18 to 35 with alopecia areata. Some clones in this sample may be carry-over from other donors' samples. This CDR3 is CSVDPTGRETQYF. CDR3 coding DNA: TGCAGCGTCGACCCGACAGGGCGAGAGACCCAGTACTTC. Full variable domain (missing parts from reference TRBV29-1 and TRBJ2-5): SAVISQKPSRDICQRGTSLTIQCQVDSQVTMMFWYRQQPGQSLTLIATANQGSEATYESGFVIDKFPISRPNLTFSTLTVSNMSPEDSSIYLCSVDPTGRETQYFGPGTRLLVL.